This TCR beta chain is drawn from a study of identical twins. Whole-study results and caveats: For out-of-frame alpha sequences shared by twins, low generation probability was in excess.

As to this clonotype: Its antigen is not identified.

A universal primer site was incorporated via template switching, and the cDNA contained unique molecular identifiers. TCRdb passed the 5' RACE reads through MiXCR, listing each CDR3 protein once. Among some 900,000 distinct CDR3 sequences listed, approximately 13% were seen once. The CDR3 is 17 amino acids. The V and J ends lost 1 base and 2 bases, in that order; junction bases with no gene match: 10. CDR1 and CDR2 from the germline V gene are DFQATT and SNEGSKA (reference sequence). These sequences were also reported in another study, on yellow fever vaccine responses in identical twins.

The clonotype originates from a woman under 30 in good health. Sequences were obtained from PBMCs. The chain is built from TRBV20-1 and TRBJ2-2; 7 bases are a match to TRBD2. The DNA for the CDR3 is TGCAGTGCTAGAGTCGCCGGGGGACTACCTAACACCGGGGAGCTGTTTTTT. This encodes CSARVAGGLPNTGELFF.